The clone carrying this T cell receptor beta chain has more than one count but fewer than ten. No antigen is known for it. This sample was taken from a study of T cell responses to AZD1222 COVID-19 vaccine. Study-wide points: Clonal diversity may have been underestimated, and the donors were mostly white British, with more females than males. Epitopes outside B.1.351 and B.1.1.7 mutated regions reportedly drew nearly half of spike TCRs.

The CDR3 extends over 16 amino acids. Germline CDR1 MNHNS, CDR2 SASEGT. V gave up 0 bases and J gave up 4 bases, with 15 bases separating them. TCRdb's copy holds only in-frame clones and misses some; the assay was immunoSEQ multiplex PCR. The sample yields approximately 70,000 clones, 65% to 85% seen once. The sample was peripheral blood, taken on day 0 of AZD1222 vaccination. The rearrangement joins TRBV6-1 to TRBJ1-1, with D possibly TRBD1 on 5 matching bases. This clonotype was obtained from an adult in good health. DNA for the CDR3: TGTGCCAGCAGTGAAGCTTCGGGGGGAAGGGGCACTGAAGCTTTCTTT. Protein: CASSEASGGRGTEAFF.